This T cell receptor beta chain was identified during a study of blood T cell repertoires in COVID-19. Study-level background: In each case, the material was cDNA or gDNA derived from T cells, B-cell-depleted T cells, or PBMCs.

The method was immunoSEQ multiplex PCR; TCRdb's version includes in-frame clones alone and lacks a portion of them. Found here are roughly 310,000 clones, about 91% of them singletons; the top ten hold roughly a tenth. The CDR3 has 16 residues. J lost 4 bases, V lost 2 bases, and 9 bases had no gene match. Germline V gene data show CDR1 as KGHSH and CDR2 as LQKENI. This clone appeared a few times. The chain combines TRBV18 with TRBJ2-7; 9 nucleotides line up with TRBD2. The sequence was obtained from a woman aged 40 to 49 who had recovered from COVID-19. Source material: PBMCs or T cells enriched from blood (not recorded which). CDR3 in amino acids: CASSPGAAGGPYEQYF. The CDR3 coding sequence is TGTGCCAGCTCACCAGGGGCGGCGGGAGGGCCATACGAGCAGTACTTC.